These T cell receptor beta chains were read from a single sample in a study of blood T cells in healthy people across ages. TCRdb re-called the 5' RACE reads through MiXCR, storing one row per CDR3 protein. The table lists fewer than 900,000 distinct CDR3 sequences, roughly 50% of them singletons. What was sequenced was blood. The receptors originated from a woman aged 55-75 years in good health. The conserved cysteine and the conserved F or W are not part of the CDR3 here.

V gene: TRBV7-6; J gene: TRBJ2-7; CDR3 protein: ASSGVQQGEGEQY
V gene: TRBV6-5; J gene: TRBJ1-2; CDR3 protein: ASSYERQGSYGYT
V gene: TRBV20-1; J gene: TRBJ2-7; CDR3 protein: SALKSYEQY
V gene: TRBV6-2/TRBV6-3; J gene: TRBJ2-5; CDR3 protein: ASGFNSGKY
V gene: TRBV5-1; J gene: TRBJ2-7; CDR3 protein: ASSLLGLRFVDEQY
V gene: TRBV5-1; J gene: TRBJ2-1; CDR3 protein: ASSSGTSGYIYNEQF
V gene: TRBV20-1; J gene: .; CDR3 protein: SADIGGLKTQY
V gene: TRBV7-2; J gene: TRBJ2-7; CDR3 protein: ASSLAIRREQY
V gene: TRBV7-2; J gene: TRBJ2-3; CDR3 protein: ASSQGSGRTDTQY
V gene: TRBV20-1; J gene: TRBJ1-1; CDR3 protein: SARDYRVTEAF